This is a list of T cell receptor beta chains from one sample in a study of CD8 T cells in ankylosing spondylitis. TCRdb passed the 5' RACE reads through MiXCR, listing each CDR3 protein once. The data show around 35,000 distinct CDR3 sequences, about 10% seen once. The specimen was synovial fluid, either unsorted or a sorted T cell fraction (not recorded which). The receptor source for this set is a male donor with ankylosing spondylitis. Each CDR3 is given without its conserved first and last residue. A D gene is named only where the DNA matches it firmly.

j_call: TRBJ2-6
v_call: TRBV20-1
d_call: TRBD1
cdr3_length: 14
cdr3_aa: SATTGGASGANVLT

j_call: TRBJ2-7
v_call: TRBV7-2
d_call: TRBD1
cdr3_length: 13
cdr3_aa: ASSLDGTGVNEQY

j_call: TRBJ2-2
v_call: TRBV24-1
d_call: TRBD1
cdr3_length: 13
cdr3_aa: ATSDGTGSGGELF

j_call: TRBJ2-3
v_call: TRBV7-3
d_call: TRBD2
cdr3_length: 14
cdr3_aa: ASSQTSGVRTDTQY

j_call: TRBJ2-1
v_call: TRBV7-2
d_call: TRBD2
cdr3_length: 13
cdr3_aa: ASSDGTSVYNEQF

j_call: TRBJ2-5
v_call: TRBV6-1
d_call: NA
cdr3_length: 12
cdr3_aa: ASEAGRGRETQY

j_call: TRBJ1-6
v_call: TRBV27
d_call: NA
cdr3_length: 13
cdr3_aa: ASSFRTVGNSPLH

j_call: TRBJ1-2
v_call: TRBV27
d_call: NA
cdr3_length: 11
cdr3_aa: ASKSSAVTGYT

j_call: TRBJ2-7
v_call: TRBV7-8
d_call: NA
cdr3_length: 11
cdr3_aa: ASSYRDTYEQY

j_call: TRBJ2-7
v_call: TRBV11-2
d_call: TRBD2
cdr3_length: 10
cdr3_aa: ASSLAVGLIY

j_call: TRBJ1-1
v_call: TRBV11-1
d_call: TRBD1
cdr3_length: 17
cdr3_aa: ASSLRRTGLLGMNTEAF

j_call: TRBJ1-1
v_call: TRBV5-1
d_call: NA
cdr3_length: 13
cdr3_aa: ASWDYRAMNTEAF

j_call: TRBJ2-2
v_call: TRBV4-3
d_call: TRBD2
cdr3_length: 14
cdr3_aa: ASSGGLAERTGELF

j_call: TRBJ2-1
v_call: TRBV7-3
d_call: TRBD2
cdr3_length: 20
cdr3_aa: ASSLRLIPGLAVIVSYNEQF

j_call: TRBJ2-7
v_call: TRBV11-3
d_call: NA
cdr3_length: 13
cdr3_aa: ASSLDRGAWYEQY

j_call: TRBJ2-1
v_call: TRBV5-6
d_call: TRBD2
cdr3_length: 13
cdr3_aa: ASSLVTSGRASHF

j_call: TRBJ2-5
v_call: TRBV2
d_call: NA
cdr3_length: 12
cdr3_aa: ASARGRFQETQY

j_call: TRBJ2-1
v_call: TRBV3-1
d_call: TRBD2
cdr3_length: 16
cdr3_aa: ASSQLQPGLAGYNEQF

j_call: TRBJ1-5
v_call: TRBV12-3/TRBV12-4
d_call: NA
cdr3_length: 12
cdr3_aa: ASSLWGNYQPQH

j_call: TRBJ2-1
v_call: TRBV4-3
d_call: NA
cdr3_length: 13
cdr3_aa: ASSQFGVRANEQF

j_call: TRBJ2-1
v_call: TRBV7-8
d_call: NA
cdr3_length: 13
cdr3_aa: ASSFVSSSYNEQF

j_call: TRBJ1-1
v_call: TRBV5-1
d_call: NA
cdr3_length: 12
cdr3_aa: ASSLVEANTEAF

j_call: TRBJ2-3
v_call: TRBV16
d_call: NA
cdr3_length: 12
cdr3_aa: ASSTGIHTDTQY

j_call: TRBJ2-1
v_call: TRBV29-1
d_call: TRBD1
cdr3_length: 15
cdr3_aa: SVEGVRTGRGVNEQF

j_call: TRBJ2-7
v_call: TRBV20-1
d_call: TRBD2
cdr3_length: 12
cdr3_aa: SALLAEVSYEQY

j_call: TRBJ2-5
v_call: TRBV12-3/TRBV12-4
d_call: NA
cdr3_length: 15
cdr3_aa: ACSLDRSPFDQETQY

j_call: TRBJ2-1
v_call: TRBV5-6
d_call: NA
cdr3_length: 12
cdr3_aa: ASSRLSARNEQF

j_call: TRBJ2-2
v_call: TRBV5-1
d_call: NA
cdr3_length: 12
cdr3_aa: ASSLSTNTGELF

j_call: TRBJ2-3
v_call: TRBV5-1
d_call: NA
cdr3_length: 11
cdr3_aa: ASSWTVADTQY

j_call: TRBJ2-7
v_call: TRBV5-8
d_call: TRBD2
cdr3_length: 14
cdr3_aa: ASRADRPSGTYEQY

j_call: TRBJ1-1
v_call: TRBV11-3
d_call: NA
cdr3_length: 12
cdr3_aa: ASSSRQRNTEAF

j_call: TRBJ2-3
v_call: TRBV4-3
d_call: NA
cdr3_length: 16
cdr3_aa: ASSQDSVNGGITDTQY

j_call: TRBJ2-7
v_call: TRBV27
d_call: TRBD2
cdr3_length: 13
cdr3_aa: ASSLSSGGIPGQY

j_call: TRBJ2-1
v_call: TRBV5-8
d_call: TRBD2
cdr3_length: 13
cdr3_aa: ASSLQLAVYNEQF

j_call: TRBJ2-1
v_call: TRBV7-2
d_call: TRBD2
cdr3_length: 15
cdr3_aa: ASSLVTGLAVYNEQF

j_call: TRBJ2-7
v_call: TRBV6-2/TRBV6-3
d_call: NA
cdr3_length: 11
cdr3_aa: ASSYSKGFEQY

j_call: TRBJ2-7
v_call: TRBV29-1
d_call: TRBD2
cdr3_length: 12
cdr3_aa: SVATSGGIHEQY

j_call: TRBJ2-7
v_call: TRBV11-2
d_call: NA
cdr3_length: 15
cdr3_aa: ASSLTWDPSAGYEQY

j_call: TRBJ2-7
v_call: TRBV14
d_call: TRBD1
cdr3_length: 13
cdr3_aa: ASSQGLAGGSVQY

j_call: TRBJ1-5
v_call: TRBV7-8
d_call: NA
cdr3_length: 13
cdr3_aa: ASSLVQGPNQPQH

j_call: TRBJ2-3
v_call: TRBV7-8
d_call: NA
cdr3_length: 13
cdr3_aa: ASSLGVVATDTQY

j_call: TRBJ1-5
v_call: TRBV28
d_call: TRBD1
cdr3_length: 14
cdr3_aa: ASSLNRGLHNQPQH

j_call: TRBJ2-1
v_call: TRBV11-1
d_call: NA
cdr3_length: 13
cdr3_aa: ASSLASRPYDEQF

j_call: TRBJ2-5
v_call: TRBV2
d_call: NA
cdr3_length: 11
cdr3_aa: ASSEGPQETQY

j_call: TRBJ2-7
v_call: TRBV5-1
d_call: NA
cdr3_length: 12
cdr3_aa: ASSLAYRAGEQY

j_call: TRBJ2-1
v_call: TRBV19
d_call: NA
cdr3_length: 13
cdr3_aa: ASSMFRSSYNEQF

j_call: TRBJ2-1
v_call: TRBV27
d_call: TRBD1
cdr3_length: 12
cdr3_aa: ASSPRGRRNEQF

j_call: TRBJ2-2
v_call: TRBV9
d_call: NA
cdr3_length: 13
cdr3_aa: ASREAGAATGELF

j_call: TRBJ2-7
v_call: TRBV3-1
d_call: NA
cdr3_length: 9
cdr3_aa: ASSQALEQY

j_call: TRBJ1-2
v_call: TRBV27
d_call: NA
cdr3_length: 11
cdr3_aa: ASSLSGFYGYT

j_call: TRBJ2-7
v_call: TRBV11-2
d_call: NA
cdr3_length: 13
cdr3_aa: ASSPFGWESYEQY

j_call: TRBJ2-5
v_call: TRBV24-1
d_call: NA
cdr3_length: 12
cdr3_aa: ATSDLRWGETQY

j_call: TRBJ2-7
v_call: TRBV28
d_call: NA
cdr3_length: 13
cdr3_aa: ASSFGGSQSYEQY

j_call: TRBJ2-1
v_call: TRBV5-1
d_call: NA
cdr3_length: 11
cdr3_aa: ASSLMGAGEQF

j_call: TRBJ2-1
v_call: TRBV28
d_call: TRBD1
cdr3_length: 14
cdr3_aa: ASSSYRGRMENEQF

j_call: TRBJ2-4
v_call: TRBV5-4
d_call: NA
cdr3_length: 14
cdr3_aa: ASSLEGTLAKNIQY

j_call: TRBJ2-1
v_call: TRBV6-2/TRBV6-3
d_call: NA
cdr3_length: 11
cdr3_aa: ASSYIPHNEQF

j_call: TRBJ2-1
v_call: TRBV20-1
d_call: NA
cdr3_length: 13
cdr3_aa: SARLEGGLSGEQF

j_call: TRBJ2-1
v_call: TRBV27
d_call: NA
cdr3_length: 10
cdr3_aa: ASRTGKDEQF